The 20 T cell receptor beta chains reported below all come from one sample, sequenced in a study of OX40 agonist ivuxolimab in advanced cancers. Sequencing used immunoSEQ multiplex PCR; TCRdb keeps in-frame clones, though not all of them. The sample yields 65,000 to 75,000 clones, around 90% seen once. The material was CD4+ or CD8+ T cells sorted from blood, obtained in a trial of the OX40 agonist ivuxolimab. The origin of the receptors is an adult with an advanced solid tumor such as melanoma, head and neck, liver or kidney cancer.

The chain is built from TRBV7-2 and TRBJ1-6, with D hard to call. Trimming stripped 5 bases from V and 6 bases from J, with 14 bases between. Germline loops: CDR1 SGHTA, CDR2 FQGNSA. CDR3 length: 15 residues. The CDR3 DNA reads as TGTGCCAGCAGCCCCTTTTACATGGGTAATTCACCCCTCCACTTT. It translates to CASSPFYMGNSPLHF.

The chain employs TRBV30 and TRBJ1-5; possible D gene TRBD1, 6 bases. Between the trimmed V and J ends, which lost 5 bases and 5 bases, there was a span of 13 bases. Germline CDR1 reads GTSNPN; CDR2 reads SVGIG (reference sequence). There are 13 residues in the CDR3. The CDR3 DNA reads TGTGCCTGGCAGGGGTCCCACGATCAGCCCCAGCATTTT. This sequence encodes CAWQGSHDQPQHF.

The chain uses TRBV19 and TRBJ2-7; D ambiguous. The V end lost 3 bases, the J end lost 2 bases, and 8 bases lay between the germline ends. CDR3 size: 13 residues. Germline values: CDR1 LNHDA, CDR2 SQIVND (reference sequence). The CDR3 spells CASSIGVTYEQYF. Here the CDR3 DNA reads TGTGCCAGTAGTATTGGTGTAACCTACGAGCAGTACTTC. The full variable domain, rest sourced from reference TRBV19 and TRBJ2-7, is DGGITQSPKYLFRKEGQNVTLSCEQNLNHDAMYWYRQDPGQGLRLIYYSQIVNDFQKGDIAEGYSVSREKKESFPLTVTSAQKNPTAFYLCASSIGVTYEQYFGPGTRLTVT.

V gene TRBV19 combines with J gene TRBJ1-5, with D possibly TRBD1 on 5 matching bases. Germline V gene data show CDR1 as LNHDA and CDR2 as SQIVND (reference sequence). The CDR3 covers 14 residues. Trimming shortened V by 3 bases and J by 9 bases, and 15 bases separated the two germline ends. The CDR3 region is CASSMFREEGPQHF. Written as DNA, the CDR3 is TGTGCCAGTAGTATGTTCAGGGAAGAGGGGCCCCAGCATTTT.

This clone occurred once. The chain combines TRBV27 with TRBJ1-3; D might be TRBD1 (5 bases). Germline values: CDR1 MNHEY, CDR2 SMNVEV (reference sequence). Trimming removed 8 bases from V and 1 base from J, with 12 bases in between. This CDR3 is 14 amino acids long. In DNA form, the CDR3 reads TGTGCCAGCCGGGGGAGGCAGTCTGGAAACACCATATATTTT. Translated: CASRGRQSGNTIYF.

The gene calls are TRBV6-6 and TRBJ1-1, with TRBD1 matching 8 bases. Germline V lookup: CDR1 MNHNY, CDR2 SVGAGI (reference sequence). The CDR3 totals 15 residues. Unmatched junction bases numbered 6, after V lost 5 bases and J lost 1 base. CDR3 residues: CASSLRTGQNTEAFF. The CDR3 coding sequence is TGTGCCAGCAGTCTACGGACAGGGCAGAACACTGAAGCTTTCTTT.

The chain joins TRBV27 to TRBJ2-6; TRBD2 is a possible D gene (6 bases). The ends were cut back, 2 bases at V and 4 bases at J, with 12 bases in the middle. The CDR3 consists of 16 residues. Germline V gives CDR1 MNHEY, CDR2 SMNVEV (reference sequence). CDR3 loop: CASSLEGGRGANVLTF. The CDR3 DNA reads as TGTGCCAGCAGTTTAGAGGGAGGTAGAGGGGCCAACGTCCTGACTTTC. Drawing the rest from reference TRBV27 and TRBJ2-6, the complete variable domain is EAQVTQNPRYLITVTGKKLTVTCSQNMNHEYMSWYRQDPGLGLRQIYYSMNVEVTDKGDVPEGYKVSRKEKRNFPLILESPSPNQTSLYFCASSLEGGRGANVLTFGAGSRLTVL.

The CDR3 coding sequence is TGTGCCAGCAGTCAGACAGGAGATTTACAGCCCCAGCATTTT. Translated, it gives CASSQTGDLQPQHF. The chain couples TRBV2 to TRBJ1-5; weak D call: TRBD1 (6 bases). This CDR3 has 14 residues. V shed 5 bases and J shed 7 bases, with 15 bases lying between them. Germline assignment: CDR1 SNHLY and CDR2 FYNNEI. Variable domain in full (rest from reference TRBV2 and TRBJ1-5): EPEVTQTPSHQVTQMGQEVILRCVPISNHLYFYWYRQILGQKVEFLVSFYNNEISEKSEIFDDQFSVERPDGSNFTLKIRSTKLEDSAMYFCASSQTGDLQPQHFGDGTRLSIL.

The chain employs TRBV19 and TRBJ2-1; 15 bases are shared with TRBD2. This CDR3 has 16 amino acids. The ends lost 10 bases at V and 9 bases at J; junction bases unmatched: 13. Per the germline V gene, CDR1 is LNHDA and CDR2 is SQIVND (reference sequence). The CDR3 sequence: CATSSRGLAGGVEQFF. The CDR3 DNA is TGTGCCACCTCTAGCCGGGGACTAGCGGGAGGAGTTGAGCAGTTCTTC.

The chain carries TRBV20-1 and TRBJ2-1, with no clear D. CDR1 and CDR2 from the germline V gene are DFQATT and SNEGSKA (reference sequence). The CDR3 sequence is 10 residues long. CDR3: CAFMYNEQFF. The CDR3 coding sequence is TGCGCCTTCATGTACAATGAGCAGTTCTTC.

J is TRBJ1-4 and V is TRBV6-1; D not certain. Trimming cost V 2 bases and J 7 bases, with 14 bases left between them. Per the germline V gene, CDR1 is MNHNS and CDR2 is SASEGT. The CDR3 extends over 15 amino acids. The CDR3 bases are TGTGCCAGCAGTGAATCCGGGGAGGGTTTTGAAAAACTGTTTTTT. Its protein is CASSESGEGFEKLFF.

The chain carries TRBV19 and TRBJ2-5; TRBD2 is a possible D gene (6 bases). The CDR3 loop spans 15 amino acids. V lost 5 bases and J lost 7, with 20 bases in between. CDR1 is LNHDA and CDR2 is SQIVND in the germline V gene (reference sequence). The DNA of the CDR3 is TGTGCCAGTAGTGTCAGGGACTGGGGTGAAGGGACCCAGTACTTC. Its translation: CASSVRDWGEGTQYF.

The CDR3 protein is CASSVAGQGSGQETQYF. In nucleotides, the CDR3 is TGTGCCAGCAGCGTAGCCGGACAGGGGAGCGGGCAAGAGACCCAGTACTTC. The rearrangement joins TRBV9 to TRBJ2-5; TRBD1 aligns across 9 bases. This CDR3 has 17 amino acids. V lost 0 bases, J lost 2 bases, and 8 bases stayed unmatched. Germline-derived CDR1 and CDR2 are SGDLS and YYNGEE.

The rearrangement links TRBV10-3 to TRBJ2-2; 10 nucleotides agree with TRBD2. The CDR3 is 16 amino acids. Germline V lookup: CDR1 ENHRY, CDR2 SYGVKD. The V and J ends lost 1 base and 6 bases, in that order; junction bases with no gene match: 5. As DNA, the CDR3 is TGTGCCATCAGTGAGTGGGGGACTAGCGAGTCCGGGGAGCTGTTTTTT. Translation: CAISEWGTSESGELFF.

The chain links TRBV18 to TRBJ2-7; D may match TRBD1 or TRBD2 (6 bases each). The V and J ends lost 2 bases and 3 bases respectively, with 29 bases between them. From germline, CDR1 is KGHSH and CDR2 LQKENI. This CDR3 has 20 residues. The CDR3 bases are TGTGCCAGCTCACCAAGGGGGGATCCCGCTTTTCGGTCCACGAACTACGAGCAGTACTTC. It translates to CASSPRGDPAFRSTNYEQYF.

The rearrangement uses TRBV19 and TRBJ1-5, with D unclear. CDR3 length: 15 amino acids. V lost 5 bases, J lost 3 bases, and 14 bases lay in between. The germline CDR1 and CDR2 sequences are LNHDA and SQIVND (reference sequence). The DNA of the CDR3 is TGTGCCAGTAGTGGTACTCCCACCTCCAATCAGCCCCAGCATTTT. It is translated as CASSGTPTSNQPQHF.

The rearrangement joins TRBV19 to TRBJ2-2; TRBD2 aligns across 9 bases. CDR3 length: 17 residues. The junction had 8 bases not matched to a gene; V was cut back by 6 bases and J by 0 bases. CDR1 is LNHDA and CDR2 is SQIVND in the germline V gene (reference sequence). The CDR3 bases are TGTGCCAGTAGAAGTAGCGGGGGACCCACGAACACCGGGGAGCTGTTTTTT. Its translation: CASRSSGGPTNTGELFF.

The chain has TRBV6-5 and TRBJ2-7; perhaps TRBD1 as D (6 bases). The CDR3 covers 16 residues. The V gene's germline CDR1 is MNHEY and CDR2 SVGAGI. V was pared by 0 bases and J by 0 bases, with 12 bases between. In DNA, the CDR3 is TGTGCCAGCAGTTACTCGGAGTGGACAGACTCCTACGAGCAGTACTTC. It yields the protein CASSYSEWTDSYEQYF.

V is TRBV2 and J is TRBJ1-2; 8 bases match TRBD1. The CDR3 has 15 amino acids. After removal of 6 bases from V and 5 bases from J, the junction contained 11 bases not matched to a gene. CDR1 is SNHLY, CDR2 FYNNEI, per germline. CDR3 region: CASRDTGQERYGYTF. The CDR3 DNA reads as TGTGCCAGCAGGGATACGGGACAGGAAAGGTATGGCTACACCTTC.

The CDR3 reads CAISLTGTGSSGANVLTF. CDR3 coding DNA: TGTGCCATCAGCCTCACTGGTACAGGCAGCTCTGGGGCCAACGTCCTGACTTTC. The chain has TRBV10-3 and TRBJ2-6; possible D gene TRBD1, 5 bases. The CDR3 is 18 amino acids. V gave up 6 bases and J gave up 0 bases, with 18 bases separating them. Looked up from germline, CDR1 is ENHRY and CDR2 is SYGVKD.